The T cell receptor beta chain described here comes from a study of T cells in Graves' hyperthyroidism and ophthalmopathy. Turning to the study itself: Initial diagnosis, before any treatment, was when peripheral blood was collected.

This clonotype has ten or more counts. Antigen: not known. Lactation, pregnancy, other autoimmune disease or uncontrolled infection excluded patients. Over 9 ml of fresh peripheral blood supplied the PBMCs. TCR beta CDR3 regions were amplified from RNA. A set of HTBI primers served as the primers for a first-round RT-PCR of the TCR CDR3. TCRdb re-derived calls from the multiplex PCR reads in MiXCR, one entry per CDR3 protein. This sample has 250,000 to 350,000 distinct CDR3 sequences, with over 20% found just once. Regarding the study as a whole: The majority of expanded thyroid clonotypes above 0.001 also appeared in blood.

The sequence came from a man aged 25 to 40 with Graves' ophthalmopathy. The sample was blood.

CDR3 loop: CASSYELAGGKNEQFF. For the CDR3, the DNA is TGTGCCAGCAGTTACGAACTAGCGGGAGGGAAGAATGAGCAGTTCTTC. V gene TRBV6-2 or TRBV6-3 combines with J gene TRBJ2-1; 13 nucleotides match TRBD2. Trimming took 2 bases from V and 7 from J; bases not matched to a gene: 5. The CDR3 contains 16 residues. The germline V gene has CDR1 MNHEY and CDR2 SVGEGT.